This T cell receptor beta chain was identified in a study of cytomegalovirus exposure and HLA in healthy donors. General observations from the study: When analyzed later, the rates of TCR association showed variation by HLA locus, with DRB1 the most and HLA-C the fewest.

Concerning this clone: Its antigen is currently unknown.

The CDR3 totals 13 residues. Trimming shortened V by 3 bases and J by 6 bases, and 11 bases separated the two germline ends. CDR1 is MGHRA, CDR2 YSYEKL, per germline. This PCR relied on a set of 60 Vbeta primers and 13 Jbeta primers. Only in-frame clones appear in the TCRdb table, and some are missing; sequencing was by immunoSEQ multiplex PCR. The sample records 100,000 or so clones, approximately 83% being singletons. The rearrangement links TRBV4-1 to TRBJ1-2; D uncertain. Material: PBMCs. The TCR comes from a man in his late teens or twenties in good health and CMV-seronegative. CDR3 loop: CASSHRGPDGYTF. The CDR3, as DNA: TGCGCCAGCAGCCACCGAGGCCCAGATGGCTACACCTTC.